This T cell receptor (beta chain) was obtained from a study of T and B cells in COVID-19 patients. About the study: Blood was sampled from COVID-19 patients who were either actively infected or recovered. General study points: Early severe-case samples and blood from mildly ill patients during symptoms were in short supply. In COVID-19 patients, T cell receptor beta variable and joining gene use was reportedly strongly skewed.

Trimming stripped 5 bases from V and 6 bases from J, with 17 bases between. The CDR3 has 14 amino acids. In its sample, this clonotype is medium-sized. No antigen is known for it. Multiplex PCR with BIOMED2 TRB-A/B primer pools amplified TRB rearrangements. TCRdb redid the calling of the multiplex PCR reads with MiXCR, one entry per CDR3 protein. The table includes some 6,000 distinct CDR3 sequences, approximately 26% detected once. Blood genomic DNA input for TRB amplification was about 240-550 ng. This chain joins TRBV12-3 or TRBV12-4 and TRBJ2-7; a weak D match, TRBD1 (5 bases). The receptor's source is a human donor with active COVID-19. The specimen was blood. CDR3 loop: CASSPAGHSLEQYF. In DNA form, the CDR3 reads TGTGCCAGCAGTCCTGCCGGACACTCTCTCGAGCAGTACTTC.